These 19 T cell receptor beta chains share one sample of origin, sequenced in a study of shared clonotypes between healthy human individuals. Produced via immunoSEQ multiplex PCR; TCRdb's table is partial and in-frame only. This sample yields under 600,000 clones, of which 97% are seen a single time; approximately 0.057% belongs to the top ten. Specimen: naive CD4+ T cells sorted from blood. This sample's subset: CD45RA+ positively selected. These receptors originate from a woman aged 30 to 39 in good health.

The V and J genes are TRBV9 and TRBJ2-5; D is perhaps TRBD1 or TRBD2 (5 bases each). Germline assignment: CDR1 SGDLS and CDR2 YYNGEE. The CDR3 is 15 residues long. V lost 3 bases and J lost 1, with 13 bases in between. Written as DNA, the CDR3 is TGTGCCAGCAGCGCGGGACGGACGGCCCAAGAGACCCAGTACTTC. This encodes CASSAGRTAQETQYF.

This clone was recorded a few times. This rearrangement joins TRBV19 to TRBJ2-2; no firm D call. The V and J ends lost 2 bases and 2 bases respectively, with 9 bases between them. The CDR3 sequence is 15 residues long. The germline CDR1 and CDR2 sequences are LNHDA and SQIVND (reference sequence). The CDR3 DNA reads TGTGCCAGTAGTATATCTCAGATTAACACCGGGGAGCTGTTTTTT. This codes for CASSISQINTGELFF.

Worth noting for this clone: The same CDR3 also results from other DNA sequences found in this sample. The chain has TRBV28 and TRBJ2-7, with 10 bases aligning to TRBD1. The V and J ends lost 4 bases and 2 bases, in that order; junction bases with no gene match: 2. From germline, CDR1 is MDHEN and CDR2 SYDVKM. CDR3 length equals 14 residues. In DNA form, the CDR3 reads TGTGCCAGCAGTTCCGGGACAGGGGCCTACGAGCAGTACTTC. It specifies CASSSGTGAYEQYF.

This clone was picked up one time. This chain joins TRBV9 and TRBJ2-5; D is uncertain. Germline V gene lookup returns CDR1 SGDLS and CDR2 YYNGEE. Trimming left V 0 bases short and J 1 base short, with 4 bases between. This CDR3 is 13 amino acids long. CDR3 in amino acids: CASSVGRQETQYF. Written as DNA, the CDR3 is TGTGCCAGCAGCGTAGGACGCCAAGAGACCCAGTACTTC.

About this clone itself: Other DNA sequences within the sample encode an identical CDR3. The chain carries TRBV19 and TRBJ2-7; weak D call: TRBD1 (6 bases). V lost 5 bases, J lost 2 bases, and 10 bases lay in between. CDR1 is LNHDA, CDR2 SQIVND, per germline (reference sequence). The CDR3 has 13 residues. This CDR3 reads CASSPGQTYEQYF. As DNA, the CDR3 is TGTGCCAGTAGTCCGGGACAAACCTACGAGCAGTACTTC.

V is TRBV2 and J is TRBJ1-4, with a tentative D call TRBD1 (6 bases). This CDR3 contains 14 residues. Germline-derived CDR1 and CDR2 are SNHLY and FYNNEI. Trimming took off 6 bases at V and 8 bases at J, with 16 bases between the two ends. The CDR3 bases are TGTGCCAGCAGACCGGACAGCCCTGGGGAAAAACTGTTTTTT. Translation: CASRPDSPGEKLFF.

Here the CDR3 DNA reads TGTGCCAGCAGCTTGGGGAGGGGGTACAATGAGCAGTTCTTC. Its translation is CASSLGRGYNEQFF. V gene TRBV5-8 combines with J gene TRBJ2-1, with D perhaps matching TRBD1 or TRBD2 (6 bases each). This CDR3 comprises 14 residues. Trimming stripped 0 bases from V and 4 bases from J, with 8 bases between. CDR1 is SGHTS and CDR2 is YDEGEE in the germline V gene.

The chain is built from TRBV5-6 and TRBJ2-3; D is unresolved. The length of the CDR3 is 16 residues. V was clipped by 4 bases and J by 0 bases, with 15 bases between them. Per germline, CDR1 SGHDT and CDR2 YYEEEE. The CDR3 loop reads CASSPRPGKSTDTQYF. Written as DNA, the CDR3 is TGTGCCAGCAGCCCCCGCCCCGGTAAGAGCACAGATACGCAGTATTTT. The whole variable domain, remainder taken from reference TRBV5-6 and TRBJ2-3, is DAGVTQSPTHLIKTRGQQVTLRCSPKSGHDTVSWYQQALGQGPQFIFQYYEEEERQRGNFPDRFSGHQFPNYSSELNVNALLLGDSALYLCASSPRPGKSTDTQYFGPGTRLTVL.

The chain links TRBV19 to TRBJ2-7; perhaps TRBD1 as D (5 bases). Trimming left V 4 bases short and J 4 bases short, with 11 bases between. Looked up from germline, CDR1 is LNHDA and CDR2 is SQIVND (reference sequence). This CDR3 contains 13 residues. CDR3 loop: CASSTLGPYEQYF. In nucleotides, the CDR3 is TGTGCCAGTAGTACCCTGGGGCCTTACGAGCAGTACTTC.

The gene calls are TRBV21-1 and TRBJ1-5. TRBV21-1 is reported as a pseudogene. CDR3 length: 16 amino acids. CDR3 DNA: TGTGCCAGCAGCCCGCACCGCTGCCATAGCAATCAGCCCCAGCATTTT. Translation gives CASSPHRCHSNQPQHF.

The V and J genes are TRBV28 and TRBJ1-5; 10 bases line up with TRBD1. Germline V lookup: CDR1 MDHEN, CDR2 SYDVKM. The CDR3 has 14 residues. Losses at the gene ends were 10 bases for V and 6 bases for J; bases not matched to a gene: 9. CDR3 protein: CAISGQGHPQPQHF. The CDR3 DNA reads as TGTGCCATTTCGGGACAGGGGCATCCTCAGCCCCAGCATTTT.

This chain links TRBV5-6 with TRBJ2-7; D ambiguous. Trimming cost V 1 base and J 10 bases, with 6 bases left between them. The CDR3 is 10 residues long. Per germline, CDR1 SGHDT and CDR2 YYEEEE. CDR3 protein: CASSLRPQYF. The CDR3 nucleotides are TGTGCCAGCAGCTTGCGGCCCCAGTACTTC.

This clone has only one observation. The chain uses TRBV10-3 and TRBJ2-1; possible D gene TRBD2, 5 bases. This CDR3 is built from 15 residues. Germline V gene data show CDR1 as ENHRY and CDR2 as SYGVKD. Between the trimmed V and J ends, which lost 2 bases and 10 bases, there was a span of 18 bases. The DNA for the CDR3 is TGTGCCATCAGTGAGCTCGGAGGTGGAACGGGGGAGCAGTTCTTC. It encodes CAISELGGGTGEQFF.

This chain connects TRBV6-1 to TRBJ2-6; D is unresolved. Between the trimmed V and J ends, which lost 10 bases and 1 base, there was a span of 11 bases. This CDR3 is 14 amino acids long. CDR1 and CDR2 (germline): MNHNS, SASEGT. The CDR3 sequence: CATHLISGANVLTF. Written as DNA, the CDR3 is TGTGCCACCCACCTCATATCTGGGGCCAACGTCCTGACTTTC.

This chain uses TRBV4-2 with TRBJ2-1; 7 bases fit TRBD2. This CDR3 contains 16 residues. V shed 0 bases, J shed 2 bases, and the junction held 4 bases outside the gene matches. The germline gives CDR1 LGHNA, CDR2 YNFKEQ. Here the CDR3 reads CASSQDVRGTYNEQFF. The DNA of the CDR3 is TGTGCCAGCAGCCAAGATGTGCGGGGGACCTACAATGAGCAGTTCTTC.

The V and J genes are TRBV28 and TRBJ2-5; 8 bases map to TRBD2. Germline values: CDR1 MDHEN, CDR2 SYDVKM. The length of the CDR3 is 19 residues. V was clipped by 6 bases and J by 2 bases; unmatched bases: 20. The DNA for the CDR3 is TGTGCCAGCAGCCCGCGGGGGGTTTTCATGAGAACCATACAAGAGACCCAGTACTTC. Its translation: CASSPRGVFMRTIQETQYF.

The chain carries TRBV29-1 and TRBJ1-4; 10 bases fit TRBD1. CDR3 size: 17 residues. Unmatched junction bases numbered 16, after V lost 4 bases and J lost 8 bases. CDR1 is SQVTM and CDR2 is ANQGSEA in the germline V gene. CDR3 protein: CSVVSGRTGGRGEKLFF. CDR3 DNA: TGCAGCGTTGTTAGTGGACGGACAGGGGGAAGGGGCGAAAAACTGTTTTTT.

The chain combines TRBV21-1 with TRBJ2-1; TRBD2 is the table's D call, not checked against the DNA. TRBV21-1 is described as a pseudogene. The CDR3 runs 15 residues. The CDR3 coding sequence is TGTGCCAGCAGTCCCCGGGGAGGGGTGGGGGATGAGCAGTTCTTC. Translating it yields CASSPRGGVGDEQFF.

This chain joins TRBV5-1 and TRBJ1-4; 7 bases line up with TRBD1. Unmatched junction bases numbered 11, after V lost 4 bases and J lost 2 bases. Germline-derived CDR1 and CDR2 are SGHRS and YFSETQ. The CDR3 runs 17 residues. CDR3 nucleotides: TGCGCCAGCAGCCCAAGGGGGCGAGTAGCGACTAATGAAAAACTGTTTTTT. Translating gives CASSPRGRVATNEKLFF. Full variable domain (outside the CDR3, taken from reference TRBV5-1 and TRBJ1-4): KAGVTQTPRYLIKTRGQQVTLSCSPISGHRSVSWYQQTPGQGLQFLFEYFSETQRNKGNFPGRFSGRQFSNSRSEMNVSTLELGDSALYLCASSPRGRVATNEKLFFGSGTQLSVL.